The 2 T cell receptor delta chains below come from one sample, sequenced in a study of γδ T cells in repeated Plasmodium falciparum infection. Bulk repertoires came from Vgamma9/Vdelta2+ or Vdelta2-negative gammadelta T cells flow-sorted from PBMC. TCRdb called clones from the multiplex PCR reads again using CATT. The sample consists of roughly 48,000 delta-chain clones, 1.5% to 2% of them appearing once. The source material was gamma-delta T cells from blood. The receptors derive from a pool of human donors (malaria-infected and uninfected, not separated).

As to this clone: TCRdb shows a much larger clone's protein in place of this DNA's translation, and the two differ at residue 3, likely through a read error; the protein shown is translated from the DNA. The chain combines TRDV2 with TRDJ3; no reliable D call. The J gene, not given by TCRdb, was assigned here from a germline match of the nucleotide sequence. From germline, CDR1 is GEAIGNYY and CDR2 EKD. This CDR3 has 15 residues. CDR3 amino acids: CARDTVGTDTRQMFF. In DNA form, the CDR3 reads TGTGCCCGTGACACCGTCGGGACGGACACCCGACAGATGTTTTTC.

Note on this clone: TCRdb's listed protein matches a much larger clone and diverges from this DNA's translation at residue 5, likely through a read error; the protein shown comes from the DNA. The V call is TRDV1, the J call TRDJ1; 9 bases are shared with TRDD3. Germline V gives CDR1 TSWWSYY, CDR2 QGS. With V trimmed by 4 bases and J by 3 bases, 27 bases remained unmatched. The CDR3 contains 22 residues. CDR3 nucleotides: TGTGCTCTTGGGGCCTTCAATAATATTCTAAACTGGGGGACACCATCAGCCGATAAACTCATCTTT. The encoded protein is CALGAFNNILNWGTPSADKLIF.